This TCR beta chain comes out of a study of control samples from healthy donors and cancer patients. The germline gives CDR1 SGHRS, CDR2 YFSETQ. The CDR3 sequence is 15 residues long. The V and J ends lost 4 bases and 2 bases, in that order; junction bases with no gene match: 7. The method was immunoSEQ multiplex PCR; TCRdb's version includes in-frame clones alone and lacks a portion of them. This sample carries 100,000 to 150,000 clones, roughly 84% of them seen once, and the ten largest clones take about 3.2%. Sequences were obtained from blood. This clonotype originated in a man in his forties or fifties in good health. The chain couples TRBV5-1 to TRBJ2-3; TRBD1 matches 7 bases. CDR3 DNA sequence: TGCGCCAGCAGCCGGGACAGAGGAAACACAGATACGCAGTATTTT. The encoded protein is CASSRDRGNTDTQYF.